One sample yielded the 5 T cell receptor beta chains listed below, sequenced in a study of cytomegalovirus exposure and HLA in healthy donors. The assay was immunoSEQ multiplex PCR, and TCRdb's table has in-frame clones only and misses some. The table shows about 120,000 clones, with 89% occurring only once. Sequenced sample: PBMCs. Source of these receptors: a woman between 18 and 30 years old in good health and CMV-seronegative.

The chain combines TRBV15 with TRBJ1-4, with a tentative D call TRBD1 (5 bases). The ends were cut back, 0 bases at V and 3 bases at J, with 11 bases in the middle. The CDR3 sequence is 16 residues long. CDR1 and CDR2 from the germline V gene are LNHNV and YYDKDF (reference sequence). CDR3 coding DNA: TGTGCCACCAGCAGAGATCTTGGAGGGGCTAATGAAAAACTGTTTTTT. It codes for CATSRDLGGANEKLFF.

The chain employs TRBV7-9 and TRBJ1-6; D possibly corresponds to TRBD1 (6 bases). Looked up from germline, CDR1 is SEHNR and CDR2 is FQNEAQ (reference sequence). This CDR3 spans 14 amino acids. V lost 1 base to trimming and J lost 9 bases, with 10 bases between them. CDR3 sequence (DNA): TGTGCCAGCAGCTTAGTGCAGGGGAGTTCACCCCTCCACTTT. Its translation is CASSLVQGSSPLHF.

The chain uses TRBV7-2 and TRBJ1-5, with a possible D match to TRBD1 (5 bases). Germline assignment: CDR1 SGHTA and CDR2 FQGNSA. With 5 bases removed from V and 3 bases from J, the gap between germline ends came to 14 bases. The CDR3 is made up of 15 amino acids. The CDR3 coding sequence is TGTGCCAGCAGCCCCAGCGGGGGTAACAATCAGCCCCAGCATTTT. It yields the protein CASSPSGGNNQPQHF.

The chain is built from TRBV28 and TRBJ1-5, with TRBD1 matching 7 bases. There are 14 residues in the CDR3. Germline V gene lookup returns CDR1 MDHEN and CDR2 SYDVKM. The trim removed 6 bases at V and 3 bases at J, leaving 5 bases unmatched. CDR3: CASSTGAPNQPQHF. The CDR3 bases are TGTGCCAGCAGCACAGGGGCACCCAATCAGCCCCAGCATTTT.

The chain employs TRBV6-5 and TRBJ2-1; the D gene is possibly TRBD2 (6 bases). Germline loops: CDR1 MNHEY, CDR2 SVGAGI. V shed 3 bases and J shed 7 bases, with 10 bases lying between them. The CDR3 is 13 amino acids. DNA of the CDR3: TGTGCCAGCAGTTATGGTGGGGGGAATGAGCAGTTCTTC. The encoded protein is CASSYGGGNEQFF.